Listed here are 27 T cell receptor beta chains from one sample, sequenced in a study of shared clonotypes between healthy human individuals. CD45RO negativity and positive selection for CCR7 defined naive CD8 cells, a population that excluded terminally differentiated effector memory CD45RA+ cells. Some clones are missing from TCRdb's copy, which holds only in-frame ones; the method was immunoSEQ multiplex PCR. This table has around 2.1 million clones, about 93% appearing once. Sequencing was done on a sample of naive CD8+ T cells from PBMCs. The receptors stem from a man younger than 35 in good health. Some clones in this sample may be carry-over from other donors' samples.

A single count supports this clone. Other nucleotide sequences from this sample produce the same CDR3. The chain has TRBV5-1 and TRBJ2-1; 8 bases match TRBD2. The length of the CDR3 is 13 residues. V lost 4 bases to trimming and J lost 3 bases; unmatched junction nucleotides: 0. From germline, CDR1 is SGHRS and CDR2 YFSETQ. CDR3 nucleotides: TGCGCCAGCAGCACTAGCGGCTACAATGAGCAGTTCTTC. This encodes CASSTSGYNEQFF.

J is TRBJ1-2 and V is TRBV28; D not certain. Germline loops: CDR1 MDHEN, CDR2 SYDVKM. CDR3 size: 13 residues. Trimming pared 6 bases from V and 4 bases from J, leaving 12 bases between. CDR3 in amino acids: CASSRTRSYGYTF. The CDR3 DNA is TGTGCCAGCAGCCGCACCCGGAGCTATGGCTACACCTTC.

This chain uses TRBV9 with TRBJ2-3; 10 nucleotides align to TRBD1. Germline V gene sequence: CDR1 SGDLS, CDR2 YYNGEE. V gave up 3 bases and J gave up 2 bases; unmatched junction bases: 9. The CDR3 runs to 17 residues. CDR3 region: CASSESGTGASTDTQYF. In nucleotides, the CDR3 is TGTGCCAGCAGCGAATCCGGGACAGGGGCCTCCACAGATACGCAGTATTTT.

This CDR3 is CASSSTSGQVYEQYF. In DNA, the CDR3 is TGTGCCAGCAGCTCGACTAGCGGGCAAGTATACGAGCAGTACTTC. The V and J genes are TRBV11-2 and TRBJ2-7, with TRBD2 identical over 10 bases. There are 15 residues in the CDR3. V gave up 4 bases and J gave up 4 bases; unmatched junction bases: 7. CDR1 and CDR2 (germline): SGHAT, FQNNGV.

The chain recombines TRBV9 with TRBJ1-1; 11 nucleotides align to TRBD1. V was clipped by 4 bases and J by 2 bases; unmatched bases: 4. The germline V gene encodes CDR1 SGDLS and CDR2 YYNGEE. The CDR3 totals 15 residues. As DNA, the CDR3 is TGTGCCAGCAGCCCCTGGACAGGGGGCAACACTGAAGCTTTCTTT. This gives the protein CASSPWTGGNTEAFF.

This clone was counted between two and nine times. The chain recombines TRBV7-8 with TRBJ1-1; a possible D gene is TRBD1 (6 bases). The CDR3 is 13 residues long. Trimming took 5 bases from V and 1 from J, leaving 8 bases between them. CDR1 is SGHVS and CDR2 is FQNEAQ in the germline V gene. In nucleotides, the CDR3 is TGTGCCAGCAGCCTGGACAGGAACACTGAAGCTTTCTTT. Translated: CASSLDRNTEAFF.

In this sample, this clone turned up a few times. The sample holds other DNA sequences that translate to the same CDR3. The chain has TRBV14 and TRBJ1-1, with D hard to call. Deletions cut 0 bases from V and 4 bases from J, with 3 bases between. Germline V gene lookup returns CDR1 SGHDN and CDR2 FVKESK. The CDR3 is made up of 12 amino acids. CDR3 region: CASSQEGTEAFF. The CDR3 region has the DNA TGTGCCAGCAGCCAAGAAGGCACTGAAGCTTTCTTT. The whole variable domain, filled in from reference TRBV14 and TRBJ1-1, reads EAGVTQFPSHSVIEKGQTVTLRCDPISGHDNLYWYRRVMGKEIKFLLHFVKESKQDESGMPNNRFLAERTGGTYSTLKVQPAELEDSGVYFCASSQEGTEAFFGQGTRLTVV.

V is TRBV11-2 and J is TRBJ2-4; 9 nucleotides agree with TRBD2. The CDR3 extends over 15 amino acids. Germline V lookup: CDR1 SGHAT, CDR2 FQNNGV. V was pared by 1 base and J by 10 bases, with 8 bases of the junction left unmatched. The CDR3 protein is CASSLAASGMRIQYF. In nucleotides, the CDR3 is TGTGCCAGCAGCTTAGCGGCTAGCGGGATGAGGATTCAGTACTTC.

The V gene is TRBV27, the J gene TRBJ2-7; 11 bases fit TRBD2. The junction had 3 bases not matched to a gene; V was cut back by 8 bases and J by 3 bases. This CDR3 spans 13 amino acids. In germline, CDR1 is MNHEY, CDR2 SMNVEV (reference sequence). The CDR3 loop reads CASGGTSGYEQYF. CDR3 DNA: TGTGCCAGCGGGGGGACTAGCGGCTACGAGCAGTACTTC.

The V gene is TRBV27, the J gene TRBJ1-2; possibly TRBD1 for D (6 bases). V lost 3 bases and J lost 6, with 14 bases in between. Germline loops: CDR1 MNHEY, CDR2 SMNVEV (reference sequence). The CDR3 runs 14 residues. DNA of the CDR3: TGTGCCAGCAGTTTCCAGGGGTATGGTGATGGCTACACCTTC. It encodes CASSFQGYGDGYTF.

As concerns this clone: A much larger clone lies one base from this, so it may be a read error. This same CDR3 is encoded by further DNA sequences in the sample. The chain links TRBV27 to TRBJ1-5; 8 bases match TRBD1. V was clipped by 4 bases and J by 1 base; unmatched bases: 0. The CDR3 is 14 amino acids. Germline V gene sequence: CDR1 MNHEY, CDR2 SMNVEV (reference sequence). The CDR3 spells CASSWTGSNQPQHF. The CDR3 DNA reads TGTGCCAGCAGTTGGACAGGGAGCAATCAGCCCCAGCATTTT.

The chain has TRBV29-1 and TRBJ2-7; 7 positions match TRBD1. Germline V lookup: CDR1 SQVTM, CDR2 ANQGSEA. The CDR3 totals 13 residues. Trimming at V came to 7 bases and at J to 1 base, leaving 7 bases not matched to a gene. The CDR3 here is CSAQGDRSYEQYF. The CDR3 nucleotides read TGCAGCGCCCAGGGGGACAGATCCTACGAGCAGTACTTC.

The CDR3 coding sequence is TGTGCCAGCAGTTCCCAGACTAGCGGGAGGGCCCATGAGCAGTTCTTC. This gives the protein CASSSQTSGRAHEQFF. V is TRBV28 and J is TRBJ2-1, with 14 bases aligning to TRBD2. This CDR3 is 16 amino acids long. Germline V gene lookup returns CDR1 MDHEN and CDR2 SYDVKM. Trimming removed 4 bases from V and 8 bases from J; junction bases left unmatched: 7. Drawing the rest from reference TRBV28 and TRBJ2-1, the complete variable domain is DVKVTQSSRYLVKRTGEKVFLECVQDMDHENMFWYRQDPGLGLRLIYFSYDVKMKEKGDIPEGYSVSREKKERFSLILESASTNQTSMYLCASSSQTSGRAHEQFFGPGTRLTVL.

Points on this clone: The same CDR3 also results from other DNA sequences found in this sample. The chain has TRBV11-2 and TRBJ1-5; TRBD1 is a possible D gene (6 bases). Trimming removed 1 base at V and 6 bases at J, with 13 bases between. The germline CDR1 and CDR2 sequences are SGHAT and FQNNGV. There are 15 residues in the CDR3. The CDR3 DNA follows: TGTGCCAGCAGCTTAGGTGGGGGCGTCGGTCAGCCCCAGCATTTT. This codes for CASSLGGGVGQPQHF.

J is TRBJ2-3 and V is TRBV7-9, with 9 bases fitting TRBD2. Germline V CDR1 and CDR2: SEHNR, FQNEAQ (reference sequence). This CDR3 comprises 16 residues. V dropped 5 bases and J dropped 3; count of bases not matched to a gene: 9. CDR3 sequence (DNA): TGTGCCAGCAGCACCCCGAGTAGCGGGAGTACAGATACGCAGTATTTT. It codes for CASSTPSSGSTDTQYF.

The chain has TRBV9 and TRBJ2-1; 13 bases map to TRBD2. Per germline, CDR1 SGDLS and CDR2 YYNGEE. This CDR3 is built from 17 residues. V shed 3 bases and J 7 bases; nucleotides not matched to a gene: 10. The CDR3 DNA reads TGTGCCAGCAGCGCCACTAGCGGGAGGGCCCTCCCAAATGAGCAGTTCTTC. Its translation is CASSATSGRALPNEQFF.

V gene TRBV15 combines with J gene TRBJ1-4; a weak D match, TRBD1 (5 bases). The CDR3 has 15 amino acids. Germline V gene data show CDR1 as LNHNV and CDR2 as YYDKDF (reference sequence). Trimming cost V 5 bases and J 3 bases, with 13 bases left between them. The DNA of the CDR3 is TGTGCCACCAGCCACCGACAGAGACCTAATGAAAAACTGTTTTTT. Amino acids: CATSHRQRPNEKLFF.

This clone was found a few times. The chain couples TRBV4-1 to TRBJ1-5, with D maybe TRBD1 (6 bases). V gave up 3 bases and J gave up 7 bases, with 10 bases separating them. This CDR3 spans 13 amino acids. Germline CDR1 and CDR2: MGHRA and YSYEKL. This CDR3 is CASSQWRGQPQHF. The CDR3 DNA sequence: TGCGCCAGCAGCCAGTGGAGGGGGCAGCCCCAGCATTTT.

In the case of this clone: This specimen includes other DNA sequences encoding the same CDR3. The genes are TRBV19 and TRBJ2-1; tentatively, D is TRBD2 (6 bases). CDR3 length: 13 residues. CDR1 is LNHDA, CDR2 SQIVND, per germline (reference sequence). Trimming pared 3 bases from V and 6 bases from J, leaving 9 bases between. CDR3 bases: TGTGCCAGTAGTATTGCGGGGTTCAATGAGCAGTTCTTC. Its translation is CASSIAGFNEQFF.

This sequence joins TRBV6-6 and TRBJ2-7; 7 bases align to TRBD1. Germline V gene data show CDR1 as MNHNY and CDR2 as SVGAGI (reference sequence). This CDR3 is built from 13 residues. The V gene end was trimmed by 7 bases and the J gene end by 2 bases; junction bases not matched to a gene: 5. CDR3 loop: CASTFGQAYEQYF. DNA of the CDR3: TGTGCCAGCACCTTCGGACAGGCCTACGAGCAGTACTTC.

CDR3 sequence (DNA): TGTGCCAGCAGCTCCGGGGGACATTCCTACGAGCAGTACTTC. It specifies CASSSGGHSYEQYF. This chain joins TRBV28 and TRBJ2-5; D may match TRBD1 or TRBD2 (6 bases each). The assigned J gene may be wrong: the sequence end matches TRBJ2-7 better. Germline CDR1 reads MDHEN; CDR2 reads SYDVKM. The length of the CDR3 is 14 residues.

The chain carries TRBV7-9 and TRBJ2-1; D is perhaps TRBD2 (5 bases). CDR3 size: 14 residues. Per germline, CDR1 SEHNR and CDR2 FQNEAQ (reference sequence). V was cut by 2 bases and J by 5 bases, with 10 bases left in between. This chain's CDR3 is CASSLLPTNNEQFF. In DNA form, the CDR3 reads TGTGCCAGCAGCTTACTGCCGACTAACAATGAGCAGTTCTTC.

The V gene is TRBV4-3, the J gene TRBJ2-3; 7 bases align to TRBD1. Germline CDR1 reads LGHNA; CDR2 reads YSLEER. CDR3 size: 19 residues. The V and J ends lost 1 base and 3 bases, in that order; junction bases with no gene match: 16. CDR3 in amino acids: CASSQGLRPEPGGTDTQYF. The CDR3 DNA reads as TGCGCCAGCAGCCAAGGCTTACGCCCCGAGCCAGGGGGAACAGATACGCAGTATTTT.

Note on this clone: Other DNA sequences from this sample encode an identical CDR3 as well. This chain joins TRBV5-6 and TRBJ1-3; D not certain. Germline lookup yields CDR1 SGHDT and CDR2 YYEEEE. V shed 7 bases and J shed 4 bases, with 15 bases lying between them. This CDR3 has 14 residues. The CDR3 reads CASSLGGSGNTIYF. CDR3 coding DNA: TGTGCCAGCTCCTTAGGAGGGAGCGGAAACACCATATATTTT.

The rearrangement uses TRBV10-3 and TRBJ2-5; 8 bases line up with TRBD1. CDR3 length equals 14 residues. Germline trimming cut 0 bases from V and 9 bases from J; bases unmatched to any gene: 6. Looked up from germline, CDR1 is ENHRY and CDR2 is SYGVKD. The CDR3 DNA follows: TGTGCCATCAGTGAGTCGGTTCAGGGGGCCGCCCAGTACTTC. Translating it yields CAISESVQGAAQYF.

This chain joins TRBV25-1 and TRBJ2-3; D gene unclear. Germline values: CDR1 MGHDK, CDR2 SYGVNS. The CDR3 loop spans 16 amino acids. The ends were cut back, 2 bases at V and 0 bases at J, with 12 bases in the middle. CDR3 protein: CASSEHRKASTDTQYF. In DNA form, the CDR3 reads TGTGCCAGCAGTGAACACCGGAAAGCTAGCACAGATACGCAGTATTTT.

In its sample, this clone was seen once. The chain recombines TRBV7-9 with TRBJ2-7; the D call may be TRBD1 or TRBD2 (6 bases each). This CDR3 is 15 amino acids long. Germline assignment: CDR1 SEHNR and CDR2 FQNEAQ (reference sequence). The V and J ends lost 3 bases and 5 bases respectively, with 17 bases between them. The chain's CDR3 is CASSFSTEGGHEQYF. The CDR3 nucleotides read TGTGCCAGCAGCTTTTCGACTGAGGGGGGCCACGAGCAGTACTTC.